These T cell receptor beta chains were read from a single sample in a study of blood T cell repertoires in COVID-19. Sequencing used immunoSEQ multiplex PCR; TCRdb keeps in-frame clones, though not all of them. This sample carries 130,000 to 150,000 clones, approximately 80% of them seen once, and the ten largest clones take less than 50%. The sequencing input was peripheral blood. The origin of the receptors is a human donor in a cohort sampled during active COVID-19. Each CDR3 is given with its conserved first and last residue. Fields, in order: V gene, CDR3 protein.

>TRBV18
CASSQDRGWTEAFF
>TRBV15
CATSRELVRTDTQYF
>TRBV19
CASSETGDYGYTF
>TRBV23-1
CASSQFLQGEVNTGELFF
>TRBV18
CASSPMTSGGAWGTQYF
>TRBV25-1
CASSNRHTEAFF
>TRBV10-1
CASSESERGHTGELFF
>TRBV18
CASSSSGGVSETQYF
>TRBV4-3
CASSQELPGVMDTQYF
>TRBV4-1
CASSQEGGSGYTF
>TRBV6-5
CASRWTVDTGELFF
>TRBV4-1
CASSRLAGTQETQYF
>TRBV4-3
CASSQVAGVPGELFF
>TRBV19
CASTPGGYGGYTF
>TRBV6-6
CASSYGIQGRTEAFF
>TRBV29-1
CSSSLGGEQYF
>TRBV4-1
CASSQDRGPGISPLHF
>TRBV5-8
CAAEGGFNTEAFF
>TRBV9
CASSPQVASYEQYF
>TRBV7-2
CASSQDRVEQPQHF